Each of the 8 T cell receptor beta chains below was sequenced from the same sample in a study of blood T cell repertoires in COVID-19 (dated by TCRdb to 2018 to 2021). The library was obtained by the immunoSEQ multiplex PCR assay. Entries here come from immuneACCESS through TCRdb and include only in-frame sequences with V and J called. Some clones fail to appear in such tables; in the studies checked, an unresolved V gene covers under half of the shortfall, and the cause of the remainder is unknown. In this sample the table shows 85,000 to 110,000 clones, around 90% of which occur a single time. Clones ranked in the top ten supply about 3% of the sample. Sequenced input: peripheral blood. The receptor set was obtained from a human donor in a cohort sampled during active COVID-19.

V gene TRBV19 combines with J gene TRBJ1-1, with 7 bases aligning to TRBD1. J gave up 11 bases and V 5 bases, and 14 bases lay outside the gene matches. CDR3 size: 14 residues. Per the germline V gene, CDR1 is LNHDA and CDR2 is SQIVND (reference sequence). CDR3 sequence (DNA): TGTGCCAGTAGTCCGGACAGGCGAACCTCGGCCGCTTTCTTT. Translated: CASSPDRRTSAAFF.

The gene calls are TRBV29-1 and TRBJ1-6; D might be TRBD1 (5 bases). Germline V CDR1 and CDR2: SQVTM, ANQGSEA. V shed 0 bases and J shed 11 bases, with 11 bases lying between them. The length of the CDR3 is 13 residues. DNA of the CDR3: TGCAGCGTTGAAGATGGATCGGGGGCACCCCTCCACTTT. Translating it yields CSVEDGSGAPLHF.

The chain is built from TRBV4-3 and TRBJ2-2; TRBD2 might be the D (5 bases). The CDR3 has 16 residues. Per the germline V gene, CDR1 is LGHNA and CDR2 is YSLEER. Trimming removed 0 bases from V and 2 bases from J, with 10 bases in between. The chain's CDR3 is CASSQEYGLNTGELFF. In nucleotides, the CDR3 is TGCGCCAGCAGCCAAGAATACGGACTCAACACCGGGGAGCTGTTTTTT.

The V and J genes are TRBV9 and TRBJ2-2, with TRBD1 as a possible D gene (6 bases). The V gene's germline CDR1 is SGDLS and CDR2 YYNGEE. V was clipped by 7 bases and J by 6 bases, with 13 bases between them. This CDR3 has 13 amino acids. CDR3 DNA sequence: TGTGCCAGCGGACAGACAGGCCCCGGGGAGCTGTTTTTT. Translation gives CASGQTGPGELFF.

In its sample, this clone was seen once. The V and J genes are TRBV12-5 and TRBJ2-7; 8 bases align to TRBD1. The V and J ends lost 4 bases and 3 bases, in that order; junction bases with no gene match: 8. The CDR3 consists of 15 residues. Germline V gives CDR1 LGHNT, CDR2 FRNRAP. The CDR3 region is CASGWGQVNYYEQYF. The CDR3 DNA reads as TGTGCTAGTGGTTGGGGACAGGTCAACTACTACGAGCAGTACTTC.

The CDR3 here is CASSYPQTGGLNEQFF. In nucleotides, the CDR3 is TGTGCCAGCAGTTACCCTCAGACAGGGGGCCTCAATGAGCAGTTCTTC. This chain links TRBV6-2 or TRBV6-3 with TRBJ2-1; 10 nucleotides match TRBD1. Trimming took 2 bases from V and 6 from J; bases not matched to a gene: 7. CDR3 length: 16 residues. The V gene's germline CDR1 is MNHEY and CDR2 SVGEGT.

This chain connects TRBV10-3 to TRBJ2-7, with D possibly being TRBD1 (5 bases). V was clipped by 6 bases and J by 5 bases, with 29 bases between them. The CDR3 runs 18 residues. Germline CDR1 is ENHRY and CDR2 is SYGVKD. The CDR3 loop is CAISPLFVSGNLYHEQYF. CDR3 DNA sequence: TGTGCCATCAGCCCCCTTTTCGTTTCAGGGAATCTCTACCACGAGCAGTACTTC.

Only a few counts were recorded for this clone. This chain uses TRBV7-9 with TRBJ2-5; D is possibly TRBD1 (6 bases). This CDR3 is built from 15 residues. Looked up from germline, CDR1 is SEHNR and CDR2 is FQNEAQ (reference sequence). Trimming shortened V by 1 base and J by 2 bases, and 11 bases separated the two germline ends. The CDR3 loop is CASSLGFQGQETQYF. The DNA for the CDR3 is TGTGCCAGCAGCTTAGGTTTTCAGGGGCAAGAGACCCAGTACTTC.